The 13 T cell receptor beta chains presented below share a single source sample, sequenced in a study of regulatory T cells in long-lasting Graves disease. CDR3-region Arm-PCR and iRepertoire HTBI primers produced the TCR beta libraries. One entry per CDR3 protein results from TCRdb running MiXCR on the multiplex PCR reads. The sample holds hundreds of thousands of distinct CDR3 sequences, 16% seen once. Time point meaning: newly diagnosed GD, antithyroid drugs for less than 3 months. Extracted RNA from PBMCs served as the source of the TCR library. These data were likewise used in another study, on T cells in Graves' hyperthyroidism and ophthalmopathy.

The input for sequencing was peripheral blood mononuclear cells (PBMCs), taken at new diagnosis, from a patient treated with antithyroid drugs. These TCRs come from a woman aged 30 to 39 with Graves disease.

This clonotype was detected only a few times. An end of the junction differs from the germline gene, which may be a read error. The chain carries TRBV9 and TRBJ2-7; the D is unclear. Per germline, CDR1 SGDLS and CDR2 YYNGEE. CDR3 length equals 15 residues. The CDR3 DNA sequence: TGTGCCAGCAGCGATAAACCAACTAACTCCTATGAGCAGTACTTC. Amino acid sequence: CASSDKPTNSYEQYF. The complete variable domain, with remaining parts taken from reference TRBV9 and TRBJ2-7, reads DSGVTQTPKHLITATGQRVTLRCSPRSGDLSVYWYQQSLDQGLQFLIQYYNGEERAKGNILERFSAQQFPDLHSELNLSSLELGDSALYFCASSDKPTNSYEQYFGPGTRLTVT.

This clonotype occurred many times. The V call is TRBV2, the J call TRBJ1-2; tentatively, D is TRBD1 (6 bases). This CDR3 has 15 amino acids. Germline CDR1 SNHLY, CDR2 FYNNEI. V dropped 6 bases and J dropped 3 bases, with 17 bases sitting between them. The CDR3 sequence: CASRFRGGADYGYTF. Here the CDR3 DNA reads TGTGCCAGCAGGTTTCGCGGGGGCGCTGACTATGGCTACACCTTC.

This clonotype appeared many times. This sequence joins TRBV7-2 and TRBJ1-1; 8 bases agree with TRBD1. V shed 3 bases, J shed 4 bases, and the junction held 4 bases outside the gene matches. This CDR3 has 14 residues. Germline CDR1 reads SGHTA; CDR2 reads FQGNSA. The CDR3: CASSFDRGSTEAFF. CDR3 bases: TGTGCCAGCAGCTTTGACAGGGGCAGCACTGAAGCTTTCTTT.

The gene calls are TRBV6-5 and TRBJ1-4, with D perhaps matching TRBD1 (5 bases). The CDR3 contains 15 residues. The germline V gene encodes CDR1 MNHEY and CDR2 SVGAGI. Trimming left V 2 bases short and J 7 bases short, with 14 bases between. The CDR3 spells CASSYLPGLTEKLFF. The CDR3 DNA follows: TGTGCCAGCAGTTACCTCCCAGGGCTCACTGAAAAACTGTTTTTT.

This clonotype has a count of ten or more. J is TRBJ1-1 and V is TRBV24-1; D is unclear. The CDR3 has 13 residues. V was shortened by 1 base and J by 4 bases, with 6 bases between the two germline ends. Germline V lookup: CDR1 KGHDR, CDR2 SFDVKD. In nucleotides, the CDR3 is TGTGCCACCAGTGATTTAGGAAGCACTGAAGCTTTCTTT. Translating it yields CATSDLGSTEAFF.

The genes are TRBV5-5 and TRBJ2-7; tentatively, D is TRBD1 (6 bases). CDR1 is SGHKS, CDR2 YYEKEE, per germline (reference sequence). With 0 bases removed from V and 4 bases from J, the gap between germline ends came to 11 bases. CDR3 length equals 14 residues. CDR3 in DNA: TGTGCCAGCAGCTTGGCCCCAGGGGAGTACGAGCAGTACTTC. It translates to CASSLAPGEYEQYF.

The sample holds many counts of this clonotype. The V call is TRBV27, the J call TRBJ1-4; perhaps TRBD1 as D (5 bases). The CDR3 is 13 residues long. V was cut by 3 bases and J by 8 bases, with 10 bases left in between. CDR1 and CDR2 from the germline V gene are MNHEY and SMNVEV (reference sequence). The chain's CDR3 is CASSLGTWEKLFF. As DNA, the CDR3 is TGTGCCAGCAGTTTGGGGACGTGGGAAAAACTGTTTTTT.

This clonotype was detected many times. CDR3 sequence (DNA): TGCAGTGCTAGAGTTCACAGGGGAAGTTGGACTGAAGCTTTCTTT. Its protein product is CSARVHRGSWTEAFF. The V and J genes are TRBV20-1 and TRBJ1-1; 7 bases fit TRBD1. This CDR3 comprises 15 residues. V trimming: 1 base; J trimming: 5 bases; junction bases outside the gene matches: 10. The V gene's germline CDR1 is DFQATT and CDR2 SNEGSKA (reference sequence).

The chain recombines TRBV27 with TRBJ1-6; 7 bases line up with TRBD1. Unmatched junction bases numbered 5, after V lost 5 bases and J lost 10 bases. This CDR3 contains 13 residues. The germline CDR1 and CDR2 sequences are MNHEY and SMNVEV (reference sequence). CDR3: CASSPTGFSPLHF. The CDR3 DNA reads TGTGCCAGCAGTCCGACAGGGTTCTCACCCCTCCACTTT.

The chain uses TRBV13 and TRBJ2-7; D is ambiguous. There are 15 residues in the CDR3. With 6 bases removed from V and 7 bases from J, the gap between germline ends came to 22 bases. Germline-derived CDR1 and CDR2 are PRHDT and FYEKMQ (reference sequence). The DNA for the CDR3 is TGTGCCAGCAGGCTTCTTGGGCTCCAGAAGGAAGAGCAGTACTTC. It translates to CASRLLGLQKEEQYF.

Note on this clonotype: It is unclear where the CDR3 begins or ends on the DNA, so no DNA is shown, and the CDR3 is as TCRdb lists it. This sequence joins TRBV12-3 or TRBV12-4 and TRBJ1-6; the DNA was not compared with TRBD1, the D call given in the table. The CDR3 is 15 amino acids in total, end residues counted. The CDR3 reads CASSFLAGANSPLHF.

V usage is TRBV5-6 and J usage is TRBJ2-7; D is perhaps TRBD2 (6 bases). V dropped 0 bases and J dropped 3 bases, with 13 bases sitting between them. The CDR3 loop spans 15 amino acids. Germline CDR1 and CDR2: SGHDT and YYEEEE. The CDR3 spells CASSLAGSFNYEQYF. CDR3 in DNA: TGTGCCAGCAGCTTGGCCGGGAGTTTTAACTACGAGCAGTACTTC.

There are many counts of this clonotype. CDR3 sequence (DNA): TGCAGCGTTGATACCTACAATGAGCAGTTCTTC. It yields the protein CSVDTYNEQFF. V gene TRBV29-1 combines with J gene TRBJ2-1; no clear D gene. Germline values: CDR1 SQVTM, CDR2 ANQGSEA. The V and J ends lost 3 bases and 2 bases respectively, with 2 bases between them. This CDR3 is 11 amino acids long.